This entry describes one T cell receptor beta chain. Its antigen is still unknown. The data are from a study of shared clonotypes between healthy human individuals. V lost 4 bases and J 2 bases, leaving 9 bases between the germline ends. The germline V gene encodes CDR1 LNHDA and CDR2 SQIVND (reference sequence). The length of the CDR3 is 13 residues. Study results and caveats: Sampling involved blood alone; tissue repertoires likely differ.

Replicate PCRs for sorted subsets used 200 ng DNA; this equaled some 30,000 T cell genomes. The repertoire was sequenced with immunoSEQ multiplex PCR; TCRdb's copy has only in-frame clones and lacks some. The sample lists 300,000 to 350,000 clones; about 73% were seen once. The genes are TRBV19 and TRBJ2-7, with D possibly being TRBD2 (5 bases). The sample was memory CD4+ T cells sorted from blood. Subset in this sample: CD45RA-negative fraction. This clonotype was sampled from a man under 40 in good health. The CDR3 loop reads CASSNRGPYEQYF. The CDR3, as DNA: TGTGCCAGTAGTAACCGGGGTCCCTACGAGCAGTACTTC.